The 32 T cell receptor beta chains below come from one sample, sequenced in a study of beta chain features in type 1 diabetes. Regarding the study as a whole: A moderate, significant TCRB CDR3 shortening appeared in type 1 diabetes across four CD4+ subsets.

No antigen has been identified for these receptors. Expressed TCRB transcripts were sequenced, since all the RNA that had been isolated was reverse transcribed. Profiled with immunoSEQ multiplex PCR; TCRdb holds only in-frame clones, not every one. The sample includes approximately 250,000 clones, about a sixth of them seen just once. The source material was naive CD4+ T cells from blood. The receptors come from a man younger than 45 with type 1 diabetes.

This clone was observed a handful of times. The chain employs TRBV12-5 and TRBJ2-5; D perhaps matches TRBD1 (6 bases). Trimming removed 1 base at V and 2 bases at J, with 8 bases between. The CDR3 has 14 residues. Germline V lookup: CDR1 LGHNT, CDR2 FRNRAP. CDR3 amino acids: CASGLGQAQETQYF. The CDR3 DNA reads as TGTGCTAGTGGTTTGGGACAGGCTCAAGAGACCCAGTACTTC.

The chain couples TRBV18 to TRBJ2-5, with D unclear. Germline V gives CDR1 KGHSH, CDR2 LQKENI. The CDR3 spans 14 residues. V lost 0 bases and J lost 0, with 5 bases in between. CDR3 loop: CASSPPANQETQYF. The CDR3 bases are TGTGCCAGCTCACCACCCGCGAACCAAGAGACCCAGTACTTC.

The CDR3 nucleotides are TGCGCCAGCAGCCAAGGCAGCGGGTCCGGGGATACGCAGTATTTT. The encoded protein is CASSQGSGSGDTQYF. The chain joins TRBV4-3 to TRBJ2-3; maybe TRBD2 (6 bases). Germline CDR1 and CDR2: LGHNA and YSLEER. V lost 1 base and J 6 bases, leaving 14 bases between the germline ends. The CDR3 contains 15 residues.

The V gene is TRBV2, the J gene TRBJ2-5; D gene ambiguous. The CDR3 covers 14 residues. V gave up 4 bases and J gave up 1 base, with 10 bases separating them. Germline V gene lookup returns CDR1 SNHLY and CDR2 FYNNEI. The CDR3 bases are TGTGCCAGCAGTGGACAAACAAGCCAAGAGACCCAGTACTTC. Its protein product is CASSGQTSQETQYF.

The rearrangement joins TRBV29-1 to TRBJ2-3; a weak D match, TRBD2 (6 bases). CDR1 SQVTM and CDR2 ANQGSEA come from the germline V gene. The CDR3 is made up of 14 amino acids. V was trimmed by 3 bases and J by 2 bases, leaving 12 bases between them. The CDR3 reads CSVESTSYTDTQYF. Written as DNA, the CDR3 is TGCAGCGTTGAGTCCACTAGCTACACAGATACGCAGTATTTT.

The chain couples TRBV7-9 to TRBJ2-3; 11 positions agree with TRBD2. CDR3 length equals 17 residues. Losses at the gene ends were 5 bases for V and 2 bases for J; bases not matched to a gene: 9. Looked up from germline, CDR1 is SEHNR and CDR2 is FQNEAQ (reference sequence). CDR3 sequence: CASSHSIAGGYTDTQYF. CDR3 nucleotide sequence: TGTGCCAGCAGCCACAGTATAGCGGGAGGGTACACAGATACGCAGTATTTT.

Only a few counts were recorded for this clone. This rearrangement joins TRBV12-2 to TRBJ1-1. TRBV12-2 counts as a pseudogene. CDR3 length: 13 amino acids. The CDR3, as DNA: TGTGCAAGTCGCTTAGAAGGGAACACTGAAGCTTTCTTT. Protein product: CASRLEGNTEAFF.

The chain joins TRBV7-3 to TRBJ2-1, with 8 bases lining up with TRBD2. The CDR3 loop spans 16 amino acids. The V gene's germline CDR1 is SGHTA and CDR2 FQGTGA. Losses at the gene ends were 5 bases for V and 0 bases for J; bases not matched to a gene: 6. The CDR3 sequence: CASSPTTSGSYNEQFF. The CDR3 bases are TGTGCCAGCAGCCCCACCACTAGCGGCTCCTACAATGAGCAGTTCTTC.

This clone was observed a handful of times. The gene calls are TRBV7-9 and TRBJ2-1, with D perhaps being TRBD1 or TRBD2 (5 bases each). CDR1 is SEHNR, CDR2 FQNEAQ, per germline (reference sequence). This CDR3 has 14 residues. V was trimmed by 11 bases and J by 8 bases, leaving 22 bases between them. CDR3: CAGLPLSGSDEQFF. CDR3 DNA sequence: TGTGCCGGACTGCCGTTATCAGGGAGCGATGAGCAGTTCTTC. The whole variable domain, filled in from reference TRBV7-9 and TRBJ2-1, reads DTGVSQNPRHKITKRGQNVTFRCDPISEHNRLYWYRQTLGQGPEFLTYFQNEAQLEKSRLLSDRFSAERPKGSFSTLEIQRTEQGDSAMYLCAGLPLSGSDEQFFGPGTRLTVL.

CDR3 bases: TGTGCCAGCAGCCCCCGGCCCGAGACCCAGTACTTC. Protein sequence: CASSPRPETQYF. The chain carries TRBV7-2 and TRBJ2-5; no reliable D call. Germline-derived CDR1 and CDR2 are SGHTA and FQGNSA. Between the trimmed V and J ends, which lost 5 bases and 5 bases, there was a span of 9 bases. The CDR3 totals 12 residues.

The V gene is TRBV25-1, the J gene TRBJ2-5, with D perhaps TRBD1 (5 bases). The CDR3 spans 13 residues. With 7 bases removed from V and 3 bases from J, the gap between germline ends came to 12 bases. Germline CDR1 is MGHDK and CDR2 is SYGVNS. The CDR3 DNA sequence: TGTGCCAGCATAGGGGTCTATAAAGAGACCCAGTACTTC. It encodes CASIGVYKETQYF.

This clone was seen a few times. The rearrangement links TRBV4-3 to TRBJ1-5; TRBD1 agrees at 7 bases. Germline lookup yields CDR1 LGHNA and CDR2 YSLEER. CDR3 size: 15 residues. J lost 7 bases, V lost 6 bases, and 12 bases had no gene match. In DNA form, the CDR3 reads TGCGCCAGCAGTCGAGAGGGGACAGAGGGCCAGCCCCAGCATTTT. Its protein product is CASSREGTEGQPQHF.

This clone appeared a few times. This chain links TRBV4-2 with TRBJ2-1; TRBD2 agrees at 8 bases. There are 18 residues in the CDR3. Trimming took 5 bases from V and 0 from J; bases not matched to a gene: 12. CDR1 LGHNA and CDR2 YNFKEQ come from the germline V gene. The CDR3 region is CASSLNPGGESSYNEQFF. DNA of the CDR3: TGTGCCAGCAGCTTAAACCCCGGGGGGGAGAGCTCCTACAATGAGCAGTTCTTC.

V and J are TRBV29-1 and TRBJ2-7; possible D gene TRBD2, 6 bases. V was pared by 7 bases and J by 3 bases, with 13 bases between. The CDR3 length is 12 residues. CDR1 and CDR2 from the germline V gene are SQVTM and ANQGSEA. The CDR3 coding sequence is TGCAGCGGCGGGTCGGGGGACTACGAGCAGTACTTC. It is translated as CSGGSGDYEQYF.

In this sample, this clone turned up a few times. The V and J genes are TRBV5-1 and TRBJ1-1, with D tentatively TRBD1 (6 bases). V shed 6 bases and J shed 0 bases, with 12 bases lying between them. This CDR3 is 14 amino acids long. The germline gives CDR1 SGHRS, CDR2 YFSETQ. The CDR3 DNA follows: TGCGCCAGCACAACACAGGGTATGAACACTGAAGCTTTCTTT. It yields the protein CASTTQGMNTEAFF.

The chain combines TRBV30 with TRBJ2-7, with 10 nucleotides matching TRBD2. Unmatched junction bases numbered 5, after V lost 2 bases and J lost 4 bases. The germline V gene encodes CDR1 GTSNPN and CDR2 SVGIG (reference sequence). The CDR3 has 14 residues. CDR3 region: CAWSLVAGGYEQYF. CDR3 sequence (DNA): TGTGCCTGGAGTTTGGTAGCGGGAGGATACGAGCAGTACTTC. Full variable domain (outside the CDR3, taken from reference TRBV30 and TRBJ2-7): SQTIHQWPATLVQPVGSPLSLECTVEGTSNPNLYWYRQAAGRGLQLLFYSVGIGQISSEVPQNLSASRPQDRQFILSSKKLLLSDSGFYLCAWSLVAGGYEQYFGPGTRLTVT.

This clone was counted between two and nine times. Within the sample, other DNA sequences also encode this same CDR3. The chain recombines TRBV30 with TRBJ2-5, with D perhaps TRBD1 (6 bases). Germline V gene sequence: CDR1 GTSNPN, CDR2 SVGIG (reference sequence). The V end was cut by 2 bases, the J end by 4 bases, with 14 bases between. CDR3 length: 14 amino acids. The CDR3 is CAWSPGVLVETQYF. CDR3 nucleotides: TGTGCCTGGAGTCCAGGGGTGTTAGTAGAGACCCAGTACTTC.

This clone has just a few counts. The chain links TRBV29-1 to TRBJ2-1; D perhaps matches TRBD2 (5 bases). Looked up from germline, CDR1 is SQVTM and CDR2 is ANQGSEA. Trimming took 6 bases from V and 10 from J, leaving 13 bases between them. The CDR3 runs 11 residues. The CDR3 region has the DNA TGCAGCGTGAACCCCCGGGGAGAGCAGTTCTTC. Amino acid sequence: CSVNPRGEQFF.

The chain has TRBV30 and TRBJ1-2; D gene unclear. V lost 2 bases to trimming and J lost 4 bases, with 8 bases between them. CDR3 size: 12 residues. Germline lookup yields CDR1 GTSNPN and CDR2 SVGIG (reference sequence). The CDR3 spells CAWSSRSYGYTF. CDR3 bases: TGTGCCTGGAGTAGCCGCTCCTATGGCTACACCTTC.

The chain carries TRBV7-2 and TRBJ2-3, with 10 bases aligning to TRBD2. Trimming took 4 bases from V and 0 from J; bases not matched to a gene: 4. In germline, CDR1 is SGHTA, CDR2 FQGNSA. The CDR3 contains 16 residues. CDR3 bases: TGTGCCAGCAGCTCGACTAGCGGGTTGAGCACAGATACGCAGTATTTT. This encodes CASSSTSGLSTDTQYF. Full variable domain (remainder filled in from reference TRBV7-2 and TRBJ2-3): GAGVSQSPSNKVTEKGKDVELRCDPISGHTALYWYRQSLGQGLEFLIYFQGNSAPDKSGLPSDRFSAERTGGSVSTLTIQRTQQEDSAVYLCASSSTSGLSTDTQYFGPGTRLTVL.

The V call is TRBV5-4, the J call TRBJ2-5; 8 positions match TRBD1. Germline CDR1 reads SGHNT; CDR2 reads YYREEE (reference sequence). The CDR3 runs 15 residues. The V segment lost 4 bases and the J segment 5 bases; nucleotides outside the gene matches: 10. Written as DNA, the CDR3 is TGTGCCAGCAGCCCGGTTTTTACAGGGGGGGAGACCCAGTACTTC. This translates into CASSPVFTGGETQYF.

This clone was counted only a few times. The chain carries TRBV5-1 and TRBJ2-5; D gene unclear. The CDR3 consists of 14 residues. Germline CDR1 and CDR2: SGHRS and YFSETQ. V gave up 0 bases and J gave up 0 bases, with 6 bases separating them. This chain's CDR3 is CASSLGRDQETQYF. In DNA form, the CDR3 reads TGCGCCAGCAGCTTGGGCAGAGACCAAGAGACCCAGTACTTC. Based on the CDR3 plus reference TRBV5-1 and TRBJ2-5, the full variable domain is KAGVTQTPRYLIKTRGQQVTLSCSPISGHRSVSWYQQTPGQGLQFLFEYFSETQRNKGNFPGRFSGRQFSNSRSEMNVSTLELGDSALYLCASSLGRDQETQYFGPGTRLLVL.

J is TRBJ2-5 and V is TRBV20-1; D may be TRBD1 (6 bases). V lost 6 bases and J 5 bases, leaving 10 bases between the germline ends. Looked up from germline, CDR1 is DFQATT and CDR2 is SNEGSKA (reference sequence). This CDR3 has 11 residues. CDR3 sequence (DNA): TGCAGTGCCCAGGGGTTGGAGACCCAGTACTTC. This sequence encodes CSAQGLETQYF.

The CDR3 loop is CAGTRTGVTEAFF. CDR3 nucleotide sequence: TGTGCCGGGACACGGACAGGGGTGACTGAAGCTTTCTTT. The chain uses TRBV30 and TRBJ1-1; 9 nucleotides line up with TRBD1. Germline lookup yields CDR1 GTSNPN and CDR2 SVGIG (reference sequence). V was pared by 8 bases and J by 5 bases, with 9 bases of the junction left unmatched. The CDR3 covers 13 residues.

The chain carries TRBV11-2 and TRBJ2-1; no reliable D call. This CDR3 is built from 16 residues. Per the germline V gene, CDR1 is SGHAT and CDR2 is FQNNGV. Trimming removed 5 bases at V and 4 bases at J, with 18 bases between. CDR3: CASSPTAWPAYNEQFF. The DNA of the CDR3 is TGTGCCAGCAGCCCCACCGCCTGGCCTGCTTACAATGAGCAGTTCTTC.

This clone was detected only a few times. The V gene is TRBV29-1, the J gene TRBJ1-3, with unresolved D. Germline-derived CDR1 and CDR2 are SQVTM and ANQGSEA. The CDR3 consists of 13 residues. V was trimmed by 4 bases and J by 2 bases, leaving 9 bases between them. CDR3 bases: TGCAGCGTTGCCCTACGGACTGGAAACACCATATATTTT. This encodes CSVALRTGNTIYF.

V and J are TRBV29-1 and TRBJ1-2; 10 nucleotides match TRBD1. CDR3 size: 12 residues. The germline CDR1 and CDR2 sequences are SQVTM and ANQGSEA. With 4 bases clipped from V and 6 bases from J, the junction kept 2 bases outside the gene matches. CDR3 nucleotides: TGCAGCGTTGGACAGGGGGCGAATGGCTACACCTTC. Protein product: CSVGQGANGYTF.

This clone has only a few counts. This chain connects TRBV29-1 to TRBJ2-5, with no clear D. CDR1 is SQVTM, CDR2 ANQGSEA, per germline. The V end lost 5 bases, the J end lost 4 bases, and 5 bases lay between the germline ends. The CDR3 contains 10 residues. CDR3 bases: TGCAGCGTTCTAGGAGAGACCCAGTACTTC. Translating it yields CSVLGETQYF.

This clone has more than one count but fewer than ten. The chain is built from TRBV6-5 and TRBJ2-7, with 8 bases fitting TRBD1. The CDR3 is 16 residues long. Germline values: CDR1 MNHEY, CDR2 SVGAGI. With V trimmed by 4 bases and J by 0 bases, 8 bases remained unmatched. The CDR3 sequence: CASSSTGQARSYEQYF. DNA for the CDR3: TGTGCCAGCAGTTCAACGGGACAGGCCCGCTCCTACGAGCAGTACTTC.

The V call is TRBV7-9, the J call TRBJ2-1; 7 positions agree with TRBD1. V gave up 3 bases and J gave up 10 bases; unmatched junction bases: 15. CDR1 is SEHNR, CDR2 FQNEAQ, per germline (reference sequence). CDR3 length: 16 amino acids. The CDR3 region has the DNA TGTGCCAGCAGCTTGACAGGGACCCGTGTTTCGAGGGAGCAGTTCTTC. This sequence encodes CASSLTGTRVSREQFF.

This chain joins TRBV7-9 and TRBJ2-7, with TRBD1 as a possible D gene (6 bases). V was cut by 5 bases and J by 2 bases, with 13 bases left in between. Germline V lookup: CDR1 SEHNR, CDR2 FQNEAQ (reference sequence). The CDR3 is 14 residues long. The CDR3 DNA follows: TGTGCCAGCAGCGGTAGGACAGCTACCTACGAGCAGTACTTC. This translates into CASSGRTATYEQYF.

This clone was seen a handful of times. In nucleotides, the CDR3 is TGTGCCAGCAGCCCAGGGACTAGCGGGACAGATACGCAGTATTTT. Translating gives CASSPGTSGTDTQYF. The chain recombines TRBV7-3 with TRBJ2-3; 12 nucleotides match TRBD2. Looked up from germline, CDR1 is SGHTA and CDR2 is FQGTGA. The CDR3 totals 15 residues. V shed 5 bases, J shed 3 bases, and the junction held 3 bases outside the gene matches.